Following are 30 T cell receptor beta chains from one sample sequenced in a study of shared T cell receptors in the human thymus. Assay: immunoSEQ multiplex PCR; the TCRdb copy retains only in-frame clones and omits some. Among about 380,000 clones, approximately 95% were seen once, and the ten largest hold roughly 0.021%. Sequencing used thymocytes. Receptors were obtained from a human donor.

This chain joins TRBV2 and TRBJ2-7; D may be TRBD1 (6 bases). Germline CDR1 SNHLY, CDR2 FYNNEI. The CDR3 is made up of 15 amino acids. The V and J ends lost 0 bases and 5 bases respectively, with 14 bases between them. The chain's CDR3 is CASSEAQEQGHEQYF. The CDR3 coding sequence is TGTGCCAGCAGTGAAGCGCAAGAACAGGGCCACGAGCAGTACTTC.

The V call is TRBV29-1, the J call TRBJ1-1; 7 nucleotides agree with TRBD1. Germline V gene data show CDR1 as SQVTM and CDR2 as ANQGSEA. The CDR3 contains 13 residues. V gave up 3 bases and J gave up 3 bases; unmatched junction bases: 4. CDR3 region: CSVERGQDTEAFF. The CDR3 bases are TGCAGCGTTGAGAGGGGGCAGGACACTGAAGCTTTCTTT.

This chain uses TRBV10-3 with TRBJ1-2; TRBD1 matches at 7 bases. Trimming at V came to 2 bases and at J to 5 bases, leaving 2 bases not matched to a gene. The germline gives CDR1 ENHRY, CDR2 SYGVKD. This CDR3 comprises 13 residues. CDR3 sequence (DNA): TGTGCCATCAGTGAGCGACAGGGTTATGGCTACACCTTC. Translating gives CAISERQGYGYTF.

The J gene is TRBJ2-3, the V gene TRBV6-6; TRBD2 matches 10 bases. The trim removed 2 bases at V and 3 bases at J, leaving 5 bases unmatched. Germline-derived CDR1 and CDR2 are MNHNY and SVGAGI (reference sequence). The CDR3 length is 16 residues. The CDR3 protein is CASSYGLLAGTDTQYF. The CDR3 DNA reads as TGTGCCAGCAGTTACGGCCTACTAGCGGGAACAGATACGCAGTATTTT.

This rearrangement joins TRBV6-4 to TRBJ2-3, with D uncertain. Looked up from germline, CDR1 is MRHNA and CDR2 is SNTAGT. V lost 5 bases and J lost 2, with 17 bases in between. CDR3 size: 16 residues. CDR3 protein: CASSPTLGGTTDTQYF. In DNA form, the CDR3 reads TGTGCCAGCAGTCCGACCCTTGGCGGAACCACAGATACGCAGTATTTT.

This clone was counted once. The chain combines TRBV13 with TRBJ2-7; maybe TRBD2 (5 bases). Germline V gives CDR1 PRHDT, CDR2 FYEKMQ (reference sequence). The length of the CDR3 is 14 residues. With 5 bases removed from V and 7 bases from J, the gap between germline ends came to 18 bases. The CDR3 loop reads CASSARGREMEQYF. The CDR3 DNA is TGTGCCAGCAGCGCCCGGGGTCGGGAAATGGAGCAGTACTTC.

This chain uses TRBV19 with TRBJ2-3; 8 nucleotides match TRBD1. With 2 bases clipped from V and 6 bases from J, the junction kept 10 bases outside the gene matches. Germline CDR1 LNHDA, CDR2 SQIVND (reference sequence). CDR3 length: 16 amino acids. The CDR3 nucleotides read TGTGCCAGTAGTATAAGGACAGGGACGGGTAGGGATACGCAGTATTTT. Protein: CASSIRTGTGRDTQYF.

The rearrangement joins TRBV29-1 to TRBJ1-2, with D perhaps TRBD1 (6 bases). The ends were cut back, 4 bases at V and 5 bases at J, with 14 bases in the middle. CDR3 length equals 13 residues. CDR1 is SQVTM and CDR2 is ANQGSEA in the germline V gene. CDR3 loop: CSVGPTGGYGYTF. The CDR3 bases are TGCAGCGTTGGCCCGACAGGCGGGTATGGCTACACCTTC.

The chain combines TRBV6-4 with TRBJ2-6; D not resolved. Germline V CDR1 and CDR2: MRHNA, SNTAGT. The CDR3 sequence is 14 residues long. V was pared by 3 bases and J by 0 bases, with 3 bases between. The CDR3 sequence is CASSEGSGANVLTF. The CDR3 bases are TGTGCCAGCAGTGAGGGCTCTGGGGCCAACGTCCTGACTTTC.

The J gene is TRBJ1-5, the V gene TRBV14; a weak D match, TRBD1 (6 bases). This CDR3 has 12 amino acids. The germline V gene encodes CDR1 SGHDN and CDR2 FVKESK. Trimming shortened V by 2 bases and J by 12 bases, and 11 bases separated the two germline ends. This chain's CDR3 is CASSQTGSRQHF. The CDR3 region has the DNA TGTGCCAGCAGCCAAACAGGGTCGCGCCAGCATTTT.

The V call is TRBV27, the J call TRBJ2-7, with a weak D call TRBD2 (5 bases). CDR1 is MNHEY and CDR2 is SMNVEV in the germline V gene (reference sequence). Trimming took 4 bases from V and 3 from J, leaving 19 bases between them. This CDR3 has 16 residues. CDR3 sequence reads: CASSSPRASYIYEQYF. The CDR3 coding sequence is TGTGCCAGCAGTTCACCCCGGGCTAGCTATATCTACGAGCAGTACTTC.

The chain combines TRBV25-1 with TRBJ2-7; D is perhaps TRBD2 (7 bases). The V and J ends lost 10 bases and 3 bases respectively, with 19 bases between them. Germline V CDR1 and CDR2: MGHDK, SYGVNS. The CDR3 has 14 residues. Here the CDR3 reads CANQGLAAIYEQYF. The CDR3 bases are TGTGCCAATCAGGGGCTAGCGGCCATCTACGAGCAGTACTTC.

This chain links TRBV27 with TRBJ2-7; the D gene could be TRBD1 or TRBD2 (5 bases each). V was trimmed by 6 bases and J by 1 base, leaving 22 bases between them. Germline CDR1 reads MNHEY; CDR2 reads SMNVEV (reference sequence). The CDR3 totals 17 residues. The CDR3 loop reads CASSLTGEGKLSYEQYF. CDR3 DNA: TGTGCCAGCAGCTTAACTGGTGAGGGGAAGTTGTCCTACGAGCAGTACTTC.

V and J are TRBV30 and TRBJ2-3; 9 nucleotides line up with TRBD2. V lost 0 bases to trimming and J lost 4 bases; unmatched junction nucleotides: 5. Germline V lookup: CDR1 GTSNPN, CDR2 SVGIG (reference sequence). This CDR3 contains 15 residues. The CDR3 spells CAWSVPAGGPDTQYF. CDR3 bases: TGTGCCTGGAGTGTACCGGCGGGAGGGCCAGATACGCAGTATTTT.

CDR3 sequence: CASSFSFTGELFF. CDR3 DNA: TGTGCCAGCAGTTTCTCGTTCACCGGGGAGCTGTTTTTT. The genes are TRBV28 and TRBJ2-2; no firm D call. There are 13 residues in the CDR3. Trimming cost V 3 bases and J 4 bases, with 6 bases left between them. The V gene's germline CDR1 is MDHEN and CDR2 SYDVKM.

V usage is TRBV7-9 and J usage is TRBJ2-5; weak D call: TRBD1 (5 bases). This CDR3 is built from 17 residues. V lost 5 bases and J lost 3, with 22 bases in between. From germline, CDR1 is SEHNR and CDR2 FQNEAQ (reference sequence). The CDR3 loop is CASSVPVNQGLEETQYF. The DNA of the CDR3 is TGTGCCAGCAGCGTCCCCGTCAACCAGGGCTTAGAAGAGACCCAGTACTTC.

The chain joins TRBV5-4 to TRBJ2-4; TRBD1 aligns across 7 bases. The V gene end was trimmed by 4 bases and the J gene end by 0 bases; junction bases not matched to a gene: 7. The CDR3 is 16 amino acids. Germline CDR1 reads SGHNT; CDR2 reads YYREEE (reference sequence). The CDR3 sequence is CASSLYEGAAKNIQYF. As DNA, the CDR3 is TGTGCCAGCAGCCTCTATGAGGGGGCAGCCAAAAACATTCAGTACTTC.

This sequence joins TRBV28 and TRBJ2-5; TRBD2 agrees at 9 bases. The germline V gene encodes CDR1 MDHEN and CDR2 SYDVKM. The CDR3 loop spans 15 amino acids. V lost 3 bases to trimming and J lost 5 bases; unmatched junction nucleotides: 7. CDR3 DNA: TGTGCCAGCAGTTTCTTGCCTAGCGGGATTGAGACCCAGTACTTC. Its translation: CASSFLPSGIETQYF.

The CDR3 sequence is CASSDNQQGNTGELFF. The CDR3 region has the DNA TGTGCCAGCAGTGACAACCAACAGGGGAACACCGGGGAGCTGTTTTTT. The V gene is TRBV7-3, the J gene TRBJ2-2; D may be TRBD1 (6 bases). The CDR3 has 16 residues. Germline V gene sequence: CDR1 SGHTA, CDR2 FQGTGA. V lost 6 bases to trimming and J lost 1 base, with 15 bases between them.

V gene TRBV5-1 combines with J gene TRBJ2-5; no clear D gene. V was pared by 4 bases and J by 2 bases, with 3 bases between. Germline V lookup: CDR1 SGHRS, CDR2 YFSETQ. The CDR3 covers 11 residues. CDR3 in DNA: TGCGCCAGCAGCCAACAAGAGACCCAGTACTTC. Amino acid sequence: CASSQQETQYF.

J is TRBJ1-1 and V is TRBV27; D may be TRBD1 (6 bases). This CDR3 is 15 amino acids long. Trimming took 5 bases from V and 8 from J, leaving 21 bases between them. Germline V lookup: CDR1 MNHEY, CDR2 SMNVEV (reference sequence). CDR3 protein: CASSPPLPRRGEAFF. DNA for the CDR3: TGTGCCAGCAGTCCTCCCCTCCCACGTAGGGGGGAAGCTTTCTTT.

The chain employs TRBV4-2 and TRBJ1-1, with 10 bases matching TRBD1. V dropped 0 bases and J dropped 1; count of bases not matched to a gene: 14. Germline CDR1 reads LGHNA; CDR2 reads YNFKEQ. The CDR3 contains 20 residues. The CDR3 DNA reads TGTGCCAGCAGCCAAGACCCAGTGTTGGGGACAGGGGCCACGAACACTGAAGCTTTCTTT. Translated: CASSQDPVLGTGATNTEAFF.

This chain's CDR3 is CASSTLLAGNRDEQFF. In nucleotides, the CDR3 is TGTGCCAGCAGTACCCTCCTAGCGGGAAATCGGGATGAGCAGTTCTTC. The J gene is TRBJ2-1, the V gene TRBV28; 9 bases are a match to TRBD2. In germline, CDR1 is MDHEN, CDR2 SYDVKM. The CDR3 spans 16 residues. Trimming cost V 5 bases and J 8 bases; bases outside gene matches: 13.

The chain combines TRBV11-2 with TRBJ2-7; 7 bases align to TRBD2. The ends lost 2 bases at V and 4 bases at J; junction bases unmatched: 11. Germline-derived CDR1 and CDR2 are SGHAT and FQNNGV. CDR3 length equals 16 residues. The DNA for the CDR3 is TGTGCCAGCAGCTTATTCATAGGACTAGAATCTTACGAGCAGTACTTC. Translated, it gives CASSLFIGLESYEQYF. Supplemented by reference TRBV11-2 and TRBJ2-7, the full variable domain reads EAGVAQSPRYKIIEKRQSVAFWCNPISGHATLYWYQQILGQGPKLLIQFQNNGVVDDSQLPKDRFSAERLKGVDSTLKIQPAKLEDSAVYLCASSLFIGLESYEQYFGPGTRLTVT.

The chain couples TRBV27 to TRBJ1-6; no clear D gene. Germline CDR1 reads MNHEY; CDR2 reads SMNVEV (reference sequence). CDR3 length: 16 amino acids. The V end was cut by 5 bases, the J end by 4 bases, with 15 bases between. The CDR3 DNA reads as TGTGCCAGCAGTACATCCCAAGAAGGGTATAATTCACCCCTCCACTTT. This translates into CASSTSQEGYNSPLHF.

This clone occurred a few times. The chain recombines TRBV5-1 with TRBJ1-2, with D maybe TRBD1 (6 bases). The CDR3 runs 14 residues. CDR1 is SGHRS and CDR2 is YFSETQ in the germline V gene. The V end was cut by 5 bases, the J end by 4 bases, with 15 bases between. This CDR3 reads CASSSHGRGYGYTF. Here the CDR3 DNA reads TGCGCCAGCAGTTCCCACGGCAGGGGCTATGGCTACACCTTC.

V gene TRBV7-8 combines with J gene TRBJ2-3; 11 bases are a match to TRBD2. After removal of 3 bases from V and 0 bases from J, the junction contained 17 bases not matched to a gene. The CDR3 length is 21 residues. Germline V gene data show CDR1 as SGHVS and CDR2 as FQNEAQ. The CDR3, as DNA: TGTGCCAGCAGCTTCCGACAACCCACTAGCGGGGGTGATATTAGCACAGATACGCAGTATTTT. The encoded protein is CASSFRQPTSGGDISTDTQYF. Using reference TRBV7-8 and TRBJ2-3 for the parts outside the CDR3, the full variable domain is GAGVSQSPRYKVAKRGQDVALRCDPISGHVSLFWYQQALGQGPEFLTYFQNEAQLDKSGLPSDRFFAERPEGSVSTLKIQRTQQEDSAVYLCASSFRQPTSGGDISTDTQYFGPGTRLTVL.

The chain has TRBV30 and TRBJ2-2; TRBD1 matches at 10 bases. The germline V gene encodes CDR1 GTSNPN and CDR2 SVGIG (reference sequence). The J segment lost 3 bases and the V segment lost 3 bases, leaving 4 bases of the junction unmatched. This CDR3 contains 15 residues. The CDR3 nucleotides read TGTGCCTGGAGGGCCGGGACAGGGGACACCGGGGAGCTGTTTTTT. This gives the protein CAWRAGTGDTGELFF.

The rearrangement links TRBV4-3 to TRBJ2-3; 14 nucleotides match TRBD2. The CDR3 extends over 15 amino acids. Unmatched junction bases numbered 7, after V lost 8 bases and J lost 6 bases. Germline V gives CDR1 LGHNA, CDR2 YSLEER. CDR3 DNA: TGCGCCAGCGGTACGGGACTAGCGGGAGAGGATACGCAGTATTTT. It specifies CASGTGLAGEDTQYF.

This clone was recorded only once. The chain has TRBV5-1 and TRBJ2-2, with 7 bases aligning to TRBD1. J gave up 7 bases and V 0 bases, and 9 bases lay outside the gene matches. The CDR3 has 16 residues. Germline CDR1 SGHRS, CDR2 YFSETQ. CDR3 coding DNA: TGCGCCAGCAGCTTGGGTACAGGGGAAAGAGGCGGGGAGCTGTTTTTT. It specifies CASSLGTGERGGELFF.